The 21 T cell receptor beta chains in this list originate from one sample, sequenced in a study of radiation and T cells in renal cell carcinoma. Time point given: baseline pretreatment blood. Treatment meaning: 15 Gy SBRT to primary tumor, nephrectomy 4 weeks later. TCRdb keeps only in-frame clones here, not all; method: immunoSEQ multiplex PCR. This table holds approximately 110,000 clones, 82% found once. The sequencing used blood, collected from a patient whose treatment included radiotherapy and nephrectomy. The receptors stem from an older woman with renal cell carcinoma.

The V and J genes are TRBV20-1 and TRBJ2-7; D perhaps matches TRBD1 (5 bases). This CDR3 is 11 amino acids long. CDR1 is DFQATT, CDR2 SNEGSKA, per germline (reference sequence). With 6 bases removed from V and 2 bases from J, the gap between germline ends came to 8 bases. CDR3 sequence reads: CSAGRAYEQYF. The CDR3, as DNA: TGCAGTGCGGGCAGGGCCTACGAGCAGTACTTC.

This chain's CDR3 is CASSVRGQGMGDTEAFF. CDR3 coding DNA: TGTGCCAGCAGCGTGCGAGGACAGGGGATGGGGGACACTGAAGCTTTCTTT. This chain links TRBV5-5 with TRBJ1-1; 9 bases agree with TRBD1. Germline V gene lookup returns CDR1 SGHKS and CDR2 YYEKEE (reference sequence). The CDR3 covers 17 residues. Trimming took 4 bases from V and 3 from J; bases not matched to a gene: 13.

The chain joins TRBV27 to TRBJ2-3, with 8 bases aligning to TRBD1. There are 15 residues in the CDR3. V lost 4 bases and J lost 2; bases outside the gene matches: 5. Germline CDR1 is MNHEY and CDR2 is SMNVEV (reference sequence). CDR3 coding DNA: TGTGCCAGCAGTTCTAGGACAGGGATCACAGATACGCAGTATTTT. This codes for CASSSRTGITDTQYF.

This clone occurred once. This sequence joins TRBV19 and TRBJ1-5, with 8 positions matching TRBD1. Trimming took 3 bases from V and 7 from J; bases not matched to a gene: 8. Per germline, CDR1 LNHDA and CDR2 SQIVND (reference sequence). The CDR3 extends over 15 amino acids. The CDR3 DNA reads as TGTGCCAGTAGTATTGGGGGCAGGGGGCCGCAGCCCCAGCATTTT. Translating it yields CASSIGGRGPQPQHF.

The J gene is TRBJ1-6, the V gene TRBV14; 7 bases fit TRBD1. The germline gives CDR1 SGHDN, CDR2 FVKESK. The CDR3 loop spans 15 amino acids. J lost 8 bases, V lost 4 bases, and 8 bases had no gene match. Here the CDR3 DNA reads TGTGCCAGCAGCCCACCGGGACAGTCCCATTCACCCCTCCACTTT. This encodes CASSPPGQSHSPLHF.

The rearrangement uses TRBV9 and TRBJ1-4; D is unclear. Germline V lookup: CDR1 SGDLS, CDR2 YYNGEE. The CDR3 sequence is 15 residues long. Deletions cut 1 base from V and 3 bases from J, with 10 bases between. The CDR3 nucleotides read TGTGCCAGCAGCGTAACAGTCTCGCCTAATGAAAAACTGTTTTTT. This codes for CASSVTVSPNEKLFF.

The rearrangement joins TRBV7-2 to TRBJ2-3; no clear D. Deletions cut 5 bases from V and 8 bases from J, with 11 bases between. This CDR3 spans 12 amino acids. CDR1 SGHTA and CDR2 FQGNSA come from the germline V gene. CDR3 residues: CASSPDPVTQYF. CDR3 DNA: TGTGCCAGCAGCCCAGACCCAGTTACGCAGTATTTT.

The genes are TRBV30 and TRBJ2-7; D is unclear. Germline V lookup: CDR1 GTSNPN, CDR2 SVGIG (reference sequence). Trimming shortened V by 0 bases and J by 1 base, and 10 bases separated the two germline ends. The length of the CDR3 is 14 residues. The CDR3 here is CAWSVEPWSYEQYF. The CDR3 DNA sequence: TGTGCCTGGAGTGTCGAGCCCTGGTCCTACGAGCAGTACTTC.

The rearrangement links TRBV18 to TRBJ2-2, with 13 positions matching TRBD2. Germline CDR1 and CDR2: KGHSH and LQKENI. There are 16 residues in the CDR3. With V trimmed by 1 base and J by 6 bases, 2 bases remained unmatched. The CDR3 region is CASSPRTSGSAGELFF. In DNA, the CDR3 is TGTGCCAGCTCACCACGGACTAGCGGGAGCGCCGGGGAGCTGTTTTTT. Supplemented by reference TRBV18 and TRBJ2-2, the full variable domain reads NAGVMQNPRHLVRRRGQEARLRCSPMKGHSHVYWYRQLPEEGLKFMVYLQKENIIDESGMPKERFSAEFPKEGPSILRIQQVVRGDSAAYFCASSPRTSGSAGELFFGEGSRLTVL.

This clone was seen just once. The chain couples TRBV18 to TRBJ2-5; possibly TRBD2 for D (5 bases). V dropped 3 bases and J dropped 4 bases, with 9 bases sitting between them. Germline CDR1 reads KGHSH; CDR2 reads LQKENI. CDR3 length equals 13 residues. CDR3 bases: TGTGCCAGCTCACCGAGGGATGGAGAGACCCAGTACTTC. This codes for CASSPRDGETQYF.

The count of this clone is one. The chain combines TRBV5-1 with TRBJ2-5, with D tentatively TRBD1 (6 bases). This CDR3 has 14 amino acids. Trimming took off 2 bases at V and 2 bases at J, with 10 bases between the two ends. Germline values: CDR1 SGHRS, CDR2 YFSETQ. The CDR3 here is CASSFGTQQETQYF. The CDR3 coding sequence is TGCGCCAGCAGCTTCGGGACACAGCAAGAGACCCAGTACTTC.

The rearrangement joins TRBV29-1 to TRBJ2-1; possibly TRBD2 for D (7 bases). Germline V CDR1 and CDR2: SQVTM, ANQGSEA. The V end was cut by 2 bases, the J end by 12 bases, with 14 bases between. This CDR3 is 12 amino acids long. CDR3 region: CSVESGGPGQFF. The CDR3 DNA reads TGCAGCGTTGAATCGGGGGGCCCTGGGCAGTTCTTC.

This clone came up once. The rearrangement joins TRBV6-5 to TRBJ2-2; perhaps TRBD2 as D (5 bases). V lost 7 bases to trimming and J lost 7 bases, with 16 bases between them. Germline CDR1 MNHEY, CDR2 SVGAGI. CDR3 size: 14 residues. CDR3 region: CASTAAGVNGELFF. CDR3 DNA sequence: TGTGCCAGCACCGCGGCGGGTGTTAACGGGGAGCTGTTTTTT.

J is TRBJ1-1 and V is TRBV5-1, with D hard to call. This CDR3 has 15 amino acids. V was cut by 1 base and J by 1 base, with 11 bases left in between. The V gene's germline CDR1 is SGHRS and CDR2 YFSETQ. Here the CDR3 DNA reads TGCGCCAGCAGCTTGCGAGCGGGTCAGAACACTGAAGCTTTCTTT. Translating gives CASSLRAGQNTEAFF.

The V gene is TRBV7-9, the J gene TRBJ1-2; D uncertain. Trimming took 1 base from V and 4 from J, leaving 13 bases between them. The germline CDR1 and CDR2 sequences are SEHNR and FQNEAQ (reference sequence). The CDR3 length is 15 residues. The CDR3 spells CASSLDVGQSYGYTF. The CDR3 nucleotides read TGTGCCAGCAGCTTAGATGTTGGGCAGAGCTATGGCTACACCTTC.

The chain links TRBV5-1 to TRBJ1-1, with D possibly TRBD1 on 5 matching bases. The ends were cut back, 6 bases at V and 3 bases at J, with 12 bases in the middle. CDR1 and CDR2 from the germline V gene are SGHRS and YFSETQ. The CDR3 extends over 13 amino acids. CDR3 DNA: TGCGCCAGCAAATTTGGGGACGACACTGAAGCTTTCTTT. It encodes CASKFGDDTEAFF.

This chain uses TRBV4-2 with TRBJ2-7, with 10 bases matching TRBD2. The germline CDR1 and CDR2 sequences are LGHNA and YNFKEQ. V dropped 6 bases and J dropped 0; count of bases not matched to a gene: 11. The CDR3 loop spans 17 amino acids. CDR3 loop: CASSRASTSGISYEQYF. Written as DNA, the CDR3 is TGTGCCAGCAGTCGTGCGAGTACTAGCGGGATCTCCTACGAGCAGTACTTC.

V is TRBV19 and J is TRBJ1-6, with a tentative D call TRBD1 (5 bases). Trimming shortened V by 9 bases and J by 7 bases, and 10 bases separated the two germline ends. The CDR3 spans 12 residues. Germline V gene lookup returns CDR1 LNHDA and CDR2 SQIVND (reference sequence). The CDR3 DNA reads TGTGCCAGCGGGGAGGGGAATTCACCCCTCCACTTT. Encoded protein: CASGEGNSPLHF.

In nucleotides, the CDR3 is TGTGCCAGCAGCCCGATGAGCCAAGAGACCCAGTACTTC. It translates to CASSPMSQETQYF. This chain joins TRBV27 and TRBJ2-5; D not certain. The CDR3 runs 13 residues. V was pared by 6 bases and J by 1 base, with 9 bases between. In germline, CDR1 is MNHEY, CDR2 SMNVEV (reference sequence).

The chain has TRBV5-4 and TRBJ1-3, with D possibly TRBD1 on 5 matching bases. Trimming stripped 3 bases from V and 2 bases from J, with 12 bases between. The CDR3 length is 15 residues. The V gene's germline CDR1 is SGHNT and CDR2 YYREEE (reference sequence). The CDR3 nucleotides read TGTGCCAGCAGCTCGGCCGGGGGGGCTGGAAACACCATATATTTT. This gives the protein CASSSAGGAGNTIYF.

The chain uses TRBV7-8 and TRBJ1-1; D is unclear. Germline-derived CDR1 and CDR2 are SGHVS and FQNEAQ. V shed 1 base and J shed 2 bases, with 5 bases lying between them. The CDR3 totals 13 residues. CDR3 loop: CASSLGANTEAFF. In nucleotides, the CDR3 is TGTGCCAGCAGCTTAGGGGCTAACACTGAAGCTTTCTTT.